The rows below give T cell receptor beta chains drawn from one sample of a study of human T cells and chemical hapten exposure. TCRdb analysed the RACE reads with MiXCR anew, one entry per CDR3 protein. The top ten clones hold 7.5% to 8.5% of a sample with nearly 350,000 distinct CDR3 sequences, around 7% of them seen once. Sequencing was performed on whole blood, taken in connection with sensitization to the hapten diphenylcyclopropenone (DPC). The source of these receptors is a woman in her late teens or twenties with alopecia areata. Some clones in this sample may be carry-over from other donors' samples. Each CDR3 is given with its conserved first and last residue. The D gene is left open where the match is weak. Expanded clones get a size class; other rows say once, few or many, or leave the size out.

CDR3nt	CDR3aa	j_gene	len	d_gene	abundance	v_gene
TGCGCCAGCAAAGGGGCCAACTATGGCTACACCTTC	CASKGANYGYTF	TRBJ1-2	12	.	few	TRBV4-3
TGTGCCAGCAGCGCACGACAGCAGCACACTGAAGCTTTCTTT	CASSARQQHTEAFF	TRBJ1-1	14	.	few	TRBV7-2
TGCAGTGCCCCGACTAGCCTCTACAATGAGCAGTTCTTC	CSAPTSLYNEQFF	TRBJ2-1	13	TRBD2	many	TRBV20-1
TGCAGCGTTGGCCCGGGGGCGGCCGGAGATACGCAGTATTTT	CSVGPGAAGDTQYF	TRBJ2-3	14	.	.	TRBV29-1
TGCGCCAGCAGCCAATTCACAGGGGGCGCGAGTTTGAACACTGAAGCTTTCTTT	CASSQFTGGASLNTEAFF	TRBJ1-1	18	TRBD1	few	TRBV4-3
TGTGCCAGCAGTGAAGTCGGCGGACTCACCTCGAACACCGGGGAGCTGTTTTTT	CASSEVGGLTSNTGELFF	TRBJ2-2	18	.	few	TRBV6-1
TGTGCCAGCAGTTTCCCTCCGTCCCAAGAGACCCAGTACTTC	CASSFPPSQETQYF	TRBJ2-5	14	.	many	TRBV28
TGTGCCAGCAGCCAAACAGGAGCGGGGTCCACAGATACGCAGTATTTT	CASSQTGAGSTDTQYF	TRBJ2-3	16	TRBD2	.	TRBV7-2
TGTGCCAGCTCACTGGGACAGCCTGGCGACACTGAAGCTTTCTTT	CASSLGQPGDTEAFF	TRBJ1-1	15	TRBD1	.	TRBV18
TGTGCCAGCATCTTAGACAGTAACTATGGCTACACCTTC	CASILDSNYGYTF	TRBJ1-2	13	.	.	TRBV27
TGTGCCAGCAGCTCCGGAGACACCGATGGCTACACCTTC	CASSSGDTDGYTF	TRBJ1-2	13	.	.	TRBV11-1
TGCGCCACCAATCGAGGACAGGGGAACACCGGGGAGCTGTTTTTT	CATNRGQGNTGELFF	TRBJ2-2	15	TRBD1	many	TRBV5-1
TGTGCCAGCAGCCAACAATTACTAGGACAGGGCCGGACGTACGAGCAGTACTTC	CASSQQLLGQGRTYEQYF	TRBJ2-7	18	TRBD1	few	TRBV3-1
TGTGCCAGCATTACGAGCGGGGGCGATACGCAGTATTTT	CASITSGGDTQYF	TRBJ2-3	13	TRBD2	many	TRBV6-1
TGTGCCAGCAGTGATGGGGCAGGGGATAATTCACCCCTCCACTTT	CASSDGAGDNSPLHF	TRBJ1-6	15	.	many	TRBV6-1